This T cell receptor (beta chain) stems from a study of cytomegalovirus exposure and HLA in healthy donors. Study context: The 130 or so validation repertoires used a platform that matched the one used for the approximately 690 first-cohort repertoires, as a later analysis reported.

Clones were sequenced by immunoSEQ multiplex PCR, and TCRdb holds only the in-frame ones, with some missing. The data hold about 120,000 clones, with more than 75% observed a single time. Germline-derived CDR1 and CDR2 are MNHEY and SVGAGI. After removal of 5 bases from V and 4 bases from J, the junction contained 6 bases not matched to a gene. The CDR3 consists of 14 residues. The sequencing input was PBMCs. The genes are TRBV6-5 and TRBJ2-7, with TRBD1 identical over 9 bases. The clonotype was recovered from a woman aged 30 to 39 in good health and CMV-seronegative. Written as DNA, the CDR3 is TGTGCCAGCAGTCCCCGGGACAGGGCGTACGAGCAGTACTTC. Translated, it gives CASSPRDRAYEQYF.